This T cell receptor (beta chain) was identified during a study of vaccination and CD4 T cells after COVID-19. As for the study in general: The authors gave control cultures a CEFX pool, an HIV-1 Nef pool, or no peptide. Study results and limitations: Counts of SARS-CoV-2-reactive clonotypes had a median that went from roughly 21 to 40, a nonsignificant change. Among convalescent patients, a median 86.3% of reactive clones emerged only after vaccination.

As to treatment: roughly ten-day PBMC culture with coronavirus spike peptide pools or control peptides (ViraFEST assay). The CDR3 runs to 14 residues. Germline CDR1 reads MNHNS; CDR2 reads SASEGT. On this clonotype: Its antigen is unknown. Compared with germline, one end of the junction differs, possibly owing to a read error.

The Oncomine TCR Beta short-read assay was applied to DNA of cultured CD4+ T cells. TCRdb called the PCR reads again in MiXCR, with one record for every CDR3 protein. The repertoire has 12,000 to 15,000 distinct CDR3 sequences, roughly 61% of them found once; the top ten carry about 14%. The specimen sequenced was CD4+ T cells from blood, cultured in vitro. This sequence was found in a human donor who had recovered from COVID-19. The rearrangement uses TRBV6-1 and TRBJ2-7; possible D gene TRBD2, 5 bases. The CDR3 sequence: CASGLAVTSYEQYF. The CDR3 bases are TGCGCCAGCGGCTTGGCGGTTACTTCCTACGAGCAGTACTTC.